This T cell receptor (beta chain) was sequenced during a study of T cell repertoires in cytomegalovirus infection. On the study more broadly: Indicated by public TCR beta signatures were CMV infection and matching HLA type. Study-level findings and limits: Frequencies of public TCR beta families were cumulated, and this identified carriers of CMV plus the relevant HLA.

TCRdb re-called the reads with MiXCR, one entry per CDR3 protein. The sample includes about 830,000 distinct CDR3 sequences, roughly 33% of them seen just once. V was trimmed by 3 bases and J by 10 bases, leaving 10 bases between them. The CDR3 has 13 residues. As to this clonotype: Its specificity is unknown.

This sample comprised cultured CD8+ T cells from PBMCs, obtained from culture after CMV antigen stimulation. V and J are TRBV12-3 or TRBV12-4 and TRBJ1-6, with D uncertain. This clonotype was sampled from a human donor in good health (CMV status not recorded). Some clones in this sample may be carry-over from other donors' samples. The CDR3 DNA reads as TGTGCCAGCAGTTTGGGCCAACGATCACCCCTCCACTTT. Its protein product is CASSLGQRSPLHF.